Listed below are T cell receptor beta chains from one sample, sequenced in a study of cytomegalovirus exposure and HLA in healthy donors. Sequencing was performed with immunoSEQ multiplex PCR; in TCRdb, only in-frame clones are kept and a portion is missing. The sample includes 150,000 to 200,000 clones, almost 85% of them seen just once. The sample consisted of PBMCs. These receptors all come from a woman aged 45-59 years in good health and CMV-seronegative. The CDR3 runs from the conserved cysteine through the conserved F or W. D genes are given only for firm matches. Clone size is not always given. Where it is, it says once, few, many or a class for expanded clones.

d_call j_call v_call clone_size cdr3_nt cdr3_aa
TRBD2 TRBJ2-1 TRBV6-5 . TGTGCCAGCAGCCGTAGCGGGATTGCCTACAATGAGCAGTTCTTC CASSRSGIAYNEQFF
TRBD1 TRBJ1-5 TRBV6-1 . TGTGCCACCCAGACGGGGGACAGCAACAATCAGCCCCAGCATTTT CATQTGDSNNQPQHF
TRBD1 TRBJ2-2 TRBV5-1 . TGCGCCAGCCAGACTCTACAGGGGGCGGTCGGGGAGCTGTTTTTT CASQTLQGAVGELFF
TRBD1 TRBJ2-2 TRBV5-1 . TGCGCCAGCAGACAACAGGGGTCGGCCGGGGAGCTGTTTTTT CASRQQGSAGELFF
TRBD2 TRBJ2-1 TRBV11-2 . TGTGCCAGCAGCTTATTCAGGCTAGCGGGAATCCAGTACAATGAGCAGTTCTTC CASSLFRLAGIQYNEQFF
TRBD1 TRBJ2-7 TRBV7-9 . TGTGCCAGCAGCCCCCGGGACAGAAACTACGAGCAGTACTTC CASSPRDRNYEQYF
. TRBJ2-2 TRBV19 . TGTGCCAGTAGTATCTACGCTATTGGGAGGCACACCGGGGAGCTGTTTTTT CASSIYAIGRHTGELFF
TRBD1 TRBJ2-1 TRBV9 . TGTGCCAGCAACCAACAGGGGGCGAATTTACGGGGTGAGCAGTTCTTC CASNQQGANLRGEQFF
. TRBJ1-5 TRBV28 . TGTGCCAGCAGTTCCCCCGGGAGCAATCAGCCCCAGCATTTT CASSSPGSNQPQHF
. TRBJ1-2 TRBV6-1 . TGTGCCAGCAGTCCGGGCTATGGCTACACCTTC CASSPGYGYTF
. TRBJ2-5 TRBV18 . TGTGCCAGCTCACCCTTGGGGGGAGAGACCCAGTACTTC CASSPLGGETQYF
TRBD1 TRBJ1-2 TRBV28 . TGTGCCAGCAGTCTCGGGACAGGGCTTGGCTATGGCTACACCTTC CASSLGTGLGYGYTF
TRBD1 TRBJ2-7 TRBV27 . TGTGCCACTTCGGACAGGGTTAACTACGAGCAGTACTTC CATSDRVNYEQYF
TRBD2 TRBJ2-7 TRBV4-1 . TGCGCCAGCAGCCAATTCCCGACTAGCGGGAGTTTCAACGAGCAGTACTTC CASSQFPTSGSFNEQYF
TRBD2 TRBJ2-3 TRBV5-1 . TGCGCCAGCGCTAGCGGGAGCACAGATACGCAGTATTTT CASASGSTDTQYF
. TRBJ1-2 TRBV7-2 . TGTGCCAGCAGCTCACCTCACCGGGTGTCAAACTATGGCTACACCTTC CASSSPHRVSNYGYTF
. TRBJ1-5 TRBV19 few TGTGCCAGTAGTAACCCGACAGGACCCAATCAGCCCCAGCATTTT CASSNPTGPNQPQHF
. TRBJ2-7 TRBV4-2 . TGTGCCAGCAGCCAGTACCTCGGCAGGGACTACGAGCAGTACTTC CASSQYLGRDYEQYF
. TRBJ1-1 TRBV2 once TGTGCCGGTCTACAGGACGCTGAAGCTTTCTTT CAGLQDAEAFF
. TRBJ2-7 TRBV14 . TGTGCCAGCAGCCCCGGCAGGTTAGACGAGCAGTACTTC CASSPGRLDEQYF
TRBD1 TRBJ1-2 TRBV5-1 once TGCGCCAGCAGTCCAGGGGGCTATGGCTACACCTTC CASSPGGYGYTF
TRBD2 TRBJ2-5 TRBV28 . TGTGCCAGTTACGGAGCGGGAGTAGGAGAGACCCAGTACTTC CASYGAGVGETQYF
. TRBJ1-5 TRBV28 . TGTGCCAGCAGTTTACAGGGACAAAATAGCAATCAGCCCCAGCATTTT CASSLQGQNSNQPQHF
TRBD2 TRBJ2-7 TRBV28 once TGTGCCAGCAGTAGGACTAGTGGTGGCTACGAGCAGTACTTC CASSRTSGGYEQYF
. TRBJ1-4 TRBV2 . TGTGCCAGCAGTGAAGGGTCGACATCCTATAATGAAAAACTGTTTTTT CASSEGSTSYNEKLFF
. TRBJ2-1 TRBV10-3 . TGTGCCATCAGTGAGTCGCAGGGGAGGGGGAATGAGCAGTTCTTC CAISESQGRGNEQFF
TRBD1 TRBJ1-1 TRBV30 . TGTGCCTGGAGTTTGCAGGGGGCGACAGCTTTCTTT CAWSLQGATAFF
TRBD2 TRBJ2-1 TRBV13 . TGTGCCAGCAGCTTAGTCGCGGGAGGGCCTTACAATGAGCAGTTCTTC CASSLVAGGPYNEQFF
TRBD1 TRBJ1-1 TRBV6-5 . TGTGCCAGTAAAACAGGGGTTAGCACTGAAGCTTTCTTT CASKTGVSTEAFF
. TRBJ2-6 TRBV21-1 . TGTGCCAGCAGCAAAGCGCGACAGGGCACACTTCTAAGCGACCGTCCCTCTGGGGCCAACGTCCTGACTTTC CASSKARQGTLLSDRPSGANVLTF
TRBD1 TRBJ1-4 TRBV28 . TGTGCCAGCAGTTCCGGGACAGGGGGCTCTGAAAAACTGTTTTTT CASSSGTGGSEKLFF
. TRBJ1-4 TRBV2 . TGTGCCAGCAGTGCGGGTCTCCTTAAACCCGCAACTAATGAAAAACTGTTTTTT CASSAGLLKPATNEKLFF
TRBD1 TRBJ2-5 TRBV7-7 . TGTGCCAGCAGCCAGACAGGGGGCGGCGAGACCCAGTACTTC CASSQTGGGETQYF
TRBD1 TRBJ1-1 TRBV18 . TGTGCCAGCTCACCTACGACAGGGTGGACTGAAGCTTTCTTT CASSPTTGWTEAFF
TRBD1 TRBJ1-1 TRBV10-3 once TGTGCCATCAGTGCGGGGCAGGGGGCTGCCTCGAACACTGAAGCTTTCTTT CAISAGQGAASNTEAFF
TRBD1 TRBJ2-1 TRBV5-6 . TGTGCCAGCAGCTTGTTAGGGGGACAGGGGCGTAATGAGCAGTTCTTC CASSLLGGQGRNEQFF
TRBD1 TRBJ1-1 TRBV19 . TGTGCCAGCAAAGGGGGCCACGCTAGAGCTTTCTTT CASKGGHARAFF
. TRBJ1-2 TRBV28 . TGTGCCAGCAGTTCCCCCGGGGGACTCTATGGCTACACCTTC CASSSPGGLYGYTF
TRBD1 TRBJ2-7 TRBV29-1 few TGCAGCGTAGGGACAGGGGAGGGATACGAGCAGTACTTC CSVGTGEGYEQYF
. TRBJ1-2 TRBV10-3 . TGTGCCATCAGCCCGGGGGGGCATCCCAACTATGGCTACACCTTT CAISPGGHPNYGYTF
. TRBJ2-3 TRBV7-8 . TGTGCCAGCAGCTTAGCGGGGCAGCTCACAGATACGCAGTATTTT CASSLAGQLTDTQYF
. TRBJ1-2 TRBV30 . TGTGCCTGGGGGGCCTTCACAGGGCAGTTC CAWGAFTGQF
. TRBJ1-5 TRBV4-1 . TGCGCCAGCAGCCAATCCGGGTCATATAGCAATCAGCCCCAGCATTTT CASSQSGSYSNQPQHF
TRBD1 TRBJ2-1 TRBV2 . TGTGCCGTTAGGATGGGACAGGGGTACAATGAGCAGTTCTTC CAVRMGQGYNEQFF
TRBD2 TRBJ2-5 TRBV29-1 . TGCAGCGTATTACCGGCGGGAGAAGAGACCCAGTACTTC CSVLPAGEETQYF
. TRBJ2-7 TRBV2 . TGTGCCAGCAGTGGACAGGCCTACGAGCAGTACTTC CASSGQAYEQYF
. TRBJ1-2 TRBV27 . TGTGCCAGCAGTTTCCGACGGACAGTCGGCTATGGCTACACCTTC CASSFRRTVGYGYTF
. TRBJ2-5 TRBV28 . TGTGCCAGCAGTTCTGGTAGAAATCGAGAGACCCAGTACTTC CASSSGRNRETQYF
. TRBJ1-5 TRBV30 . TGTGCCTGGAGTACACAGGGTAATCAGCCCCAGCATTTT CAWSTQGNQPQHF
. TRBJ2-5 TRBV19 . TGTGCCAGTAGTATGCGTGGGGACTCGTACCAAGAGACCCAGTACTTC CASSMRGDSYQETQYF
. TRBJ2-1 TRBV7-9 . TGTGCCAGCAGCCCAGCTAGCGGAGGGGGCAATGAGCAGTTCTTC CASSPASGGGNEQFF
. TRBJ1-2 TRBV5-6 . TGTGCCAGCAGCTTGGGACAGACTGACTATGGCTACACCTTC CASSLGQTDYGYTF
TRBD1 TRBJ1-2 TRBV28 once TGTGCCAGCAGTGTGACAGGGAATTATGGCTACACCTTC CASSVTGNYGYTF
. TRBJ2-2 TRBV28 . TGTGCCAGCAGTTTGAGGGGGGAGCTGTTTTTT CASSLRGELFF
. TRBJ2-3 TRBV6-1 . TGTGCCAGCAGTGACCAGGGGCCGAGGGCAGATACGCAGTATTTT CASSDQGPRADTQYF